This entry features one TCR beta chain sequence. What it recognizes is unknown. PCRs were each spiked with synthetic TCR analog templates. The method was immunoSEQ multiplex PCR; TCRdb's version includes in-frame clones alone and lacks a portion of them. The data show some 100,000 clones, with about 89% seen just once and approximately 1% held by the top ten. The data derive from a study of PD-L1 blockade in urothelial cancer. About the research overall: Blood was evaluated 3 weeks (second dose) and 6 weeks after therapy began. General study findings and limits: Where pretreatment blood TCR clonality fell below the median, better survival was predicted.

From germline, CDR1 is SGHTA and CDR2 FQGTGA. V shed 4 bases and J 8 bases; nucleotides not matched to a gene: 11. The CDR3 runs 16 residues. Patients yielded 1 to 8 samples each, pretreatment and on-treatment. The TCR sequence derives from a woman of 80 years or more with urothelial cancer. The chain joins TRBV7-3 to TRBJ2-3; 11 bases are a match to TRBD2. The sample here was PBMCs, taken around atezolizumab (anti-PD-L1) treatment. CDR3 residues: CASSSRLAGYSGTQYF. The CDR3 nucleotides are TGTGCCAGCAGCTCCCGACTAGCGGGATATTCCGGTACGCAGTATTTT.